Listed below are T cell receptor beta chains from one sample, sequenced in a study of T-cell memory formation after mild COVID-19. TCRdb analysed the 5' RACE reads with MiXCR anew, one entry per CDR3 protein. The data hold under 200,000 distinct CDR3 sequences, with about an eighth observed a single time. The sample was PBMCs or a T cell subset sorted from them (not recorded which). Receptors were obtained from a man between 18 and 35 years old who had mild COVID-19 (a few samples of this study predate the infection). Cell type and time point are not known. CDR3s include the opening cysteine and the closing phenylalanine or tryptophan. Each record gives: CDR3 DNA, CDR3 protein, D gene, CDR3 length, V gene, clone size, J gene. The D gene is left open where the match is weak. Where a row states a size, it is once, few, many or the class of an expanded clone; other rows omit it.

DNA: TGTGCCAGCAGAACAGTAGGACTAGCGTTCTCCTACGAGCAGTACTTC
CDR3: CASRTVGLAFSYEQYF
D: TRBD2
length: 16
V: TRBV6-2/TRBV6-3
size: few
J: TRBJ2-7

DNA: TGTGCCAGCTCACCACCAGGTAGCGGGGAAGCGTCGACTTTCTTT
CDR3: CASSPPGSGEASTFF
D: -
length: 15
V: TRBV18
size: few
J: TRBJ1-1

DNA: TGTGCCAGCAGCCAAGTGACAGGGGGCTCTGGCTACACCTTC
CDR3: CASSQVTGGSGYTF
D: TRBD1
length: 14
V: TRBV4-2
size: -
J: TRBJ1-2

DNA: TGTGCCAGTTTCTGGGGTGGGGGCAGCACAGATACGCAGTATTTT
CDR3: CASFWGGGSTDTQYF
D: -
length: 15
V: TRBV6-6
size: -
J: TRBJ2-3

DNA: TGTGCCAGCAGCGCCCGATCTGGGGCCAACGTCCTGACTTTC
CDR3: CASSARSGANVLTF
D: -
length: 14
V: TRBV13
size: -
J: TRBJ2-6

DNA: TGTGCCAGCAGCCAGGACCTTTGGGGATCACCCCTCCACTTT
CDR3: CASSQDLWGSPLHF
D: -
length: 14
V: TRBV7-8
size: -
J: TRBJ1-6

DNA: TGTGCCAGCAGACCGGGCCTCGGGGAGACCCAGTACTTC
CDR3: CASRPGLGETQYF
D: -
length: 13
V: TRBV6-2/TRBV6-3
size: few
J: TRBJ2-5

DNA: TGTGCCAGCAGTCACCTGAACGAGCAGTACTTC
CDR3: CASSHLNEQYF
D: -
length: 11
V: TRBV6-6
size: few
J: TRBJ2-7

DNA: TGTGCCAGCAGTCTAGCGTCTAGCACAGATACGCAGTATTTT
CDR3: CASSLASSTDTQYF
D: -
length: 14
V: TRBV7-2
size: many
J: TRBJ2-3

DNA: TGCGCCAGCGTGGTGGATTTCGACAGGGCCTATGGCTACACCTTC
CDR3: CASVVDFDRAYGYTF
D: TRBD1
length: 15
V: TRBV5-1
size: -
J: TRBJ1-2

DNA: TGTGCCAGCAGCGGGATCCAGGGTCAGCCCCAGCATTTT
CDR3: CASSGIQGQPQHF
D: -
length: 13
V: TRBV7-9
size: few
J: TRBJ1-5

DNA: TGTGCCACCAGTGAGATGAAGAGCGGGGGATGGAATGAGCAGTTCTTC
CDR3: CATSEMKSGGWNEQFF
D: TRBD2
length: 16
V: TRBV24-1
size: -
J: TRBJ2-1

DNA: TGCGCCAGCAGCCAAGCTGGGGGGACCCCAATCGTTTGGACCTTC
CDR3: CASSQAGGTPIVWTF
D: -
length: 15
V: TRBV4-3
size: -
J: TRBJ1-2

DNA: TGTGCCAGCAGCAGGGACAACTCCTACAATGAGCAGTTCTTC
CDR3: CASSRDNSYNEQFF
D: -
length: 14
V: TRBV5-4
size: few
J: TRBJ2-1

DNA: TGTGCCAGCAGCCCGCGAGGACCGGTCTATGGCTACACCTTC
CDR3: CASSPRGPVYGYTF
D: -
length: 14
V: TRBV5-6
size: few
J: TRBJ1-2

DNA: TGTGCCAGCTCATCATCGCTACAGGGGGCCGGGGAGACCCAGTACTTC
CDR3: CASSSSLQGAGETQYF
D: TRBD1
length: 16
V: TRBV18
size: -
J: TRBJ2-5

DNA: TGTGCCAGCAGCTTAGGCACCCTGGGGACTGAAGCTTTCTTT
CDR3: CASSLGTLGTEAFF
D: -
length: 14
V: TRBV7-8
size: -
J: TRBJ1-1

DNA: TGCAGCGTTGACAGGGCCTACACTGAAGCTTTCTTT
CDR3: CSVDRAYTEAFF
D: -
length: 12
V: TRBV29-1
size: many
J: TRBJ1-1

DNA: TGTGCCAGCTCACCACCGGGACAGGGCCCTGGCGAGCAGTACTTC
CDR3: CASSPPGQGPGEQYF
D: TRBD1
length: 15
V: TRBV18
size: -
J: TRBJ2-7

DNA: TGTGCCAGCAGCCAAGATGTTCGCCCTTACAATGAGCAGTTCTTC
CDR3: CASSQDVRPYNEQFF
D: -
length: 15
V: TRBV3-2
size: -
J: TRBJ2-1

DNA: TGCGCCAGCAGCACTACGACAGGGCCGTACGAGCAGTACTTC
CDR3: CASSTTTGPYEQYF
D: TRBD1
length: 14
V: TRBV5-1
size: few
J: TRBJ2-7

DNA: TGTGCCAGCAGCTCGAAGCGGGGGAGAGATACGCAGTATTTT
CDR3: CASSSKRGRDTQYF
D: TRBD2
length: 14
V: TRBV5-6
size: -
J: TRBJ2-3

DNA: TGCGCCAGCAGCCTGACCGGGACAGACTACTATGGCTACACCTTC
CDR3: CASSLTGTDYYGYTF
D: TRBD1
length: 15
V: TRBV5-1
size: few
J: TRBJ1-2

DNA: TGTGCCAGTAGAGACCCGACGGGAAAAACGAACACCGGGGAGCTGTTTTTT
CDR3: CASRDPTGKTNTGELFF
D: -
length: 17
V: TRBV19
size: -
J: TRBJ2-2

DNA: TGTGCCAGCAGCCGCGGGGGGTTAGAACAGCCCCAGCATTTT
CDR3: CASSRGGLEQPQHF
D: -
length: 14
V: TRBV7-9
size: few
J: TRBJ1-5

DNA: TGTGCCAGCAGCCCGGGGTCTGGGGAGACCCAGTACTTC
CDR3: CASSPGSGETQYF
D: -
length: 13
V: TRBV7-6
size: many
J: TRBJ2-5

DNA: TGTGCCAGCAGCTACGGGGGGGCGAGCACAGATACGCAGTATTTT
CDR3: CASSYGGASTDTQYF
D: TRBD2
length: 15
V: TRBV7-9
size: few
J: TRBJ2-3

DNA: TGTGCCAGCACCCCCCGGCGGGGGGCACAAGAGACCCAGTACTTC
CDR3: CASTPRRGAQETQYF
D: TRBD2
length: 15
V: TRBV7-9
size: many
J: TRBJ2-5

DNA: TGTGCCAGCATCACGACGGGAAACTCCTACAATGAGCAGTTCTTC
CDR3: CASITTGNSYNEQFF
D: -
length: 15
V: TRBV11-2
size: many
J: TRBJ2-1

DNA: TGCGTGGATGTCCATGGGGACACTGAAGCTTTCTTT
CDR3: CVDVHGDTEAFF
D: -
length: 12
V: TRBV5-1
size: -
J: TRBJ1-1

DNA: TGTGCCAGCAGTCAAGACAGAGTCTCTGGAAACACCATATATTTT
CDR3: CASSQDRVSGNTIYF
D: -
length: 15
V: TRBV12-3/TRBV12-4
size: -
J: TRBJ1-3

DNA: TGCAGCGTCGGGACTAGCGGGCCCCATGAGCAGTTCTTC
CDR3: CSVGTSGPHEQFF
D: TRBD2
length: 13
V: TRBV29-1
size: few
J: TRBJ2-1

DNA: TGTGCCAGCAGCTTAGGCGAGGTCGATAGGCAGCCCCAGCATTTT
CDR3: CASSLGEVDRQPQHF
D: -
length: 15
V: TRBV7-9
size: -
J: TRBJ1-5

DNA: TGCGCCAGCAGCCAAGATCAACGTAGAGGGGGCGACTATGGCTACACCTTC
CDR3: CASSQDQRRGGDYGYTF
D: TRBD1
length: 17
V: TRBV4-3
size: few
J: TRBJ1-2

DNA: TGTGCCAGCAGGCCGCAGACTAGGGGTGAGCAGTACTTC
CDR3: CASRPQTRGEQYF
D: -
length: 13
V: TRBV6-6
size: -
J: TRBJ2-7

DNA: TGTGCCAGCAGTTACCGTCGGGGGAGCCACCAAGAGACCCAGTACTTC
CDR3: CASSYRRGSHQETQYF
D: -
length: 16
V: TRBV6-5
size: many
J: TRBJ2-5

DNA: TGCGCCAGCAGCGGGGGACAGACCTATGGCTACACCTTC
CDR3: CASSGGQTYGYTF
D: TRBD1
length: 13
V: TRBV5-1
size: -
J: TRBJ1-2

DNA: TGCAGCGTTCCGGGACAGGGGGCCTACAGCTCAGCTTTCTTT
CDR3: CSVPGQGAYSSAFF
D: TRBD1
length: 14
V: TRBV29-1
size: few
J: TRBJ1-1

DNA: TGTGCCAGCAGTTTCGGGGGGCGGGAGACCCAGTACTTC
CDR3: CASSFGGRETQYF
D: -
length: 13
V: TRBV12-3/TRBV12-4
size: -
J: TRBJ2-5

DNA: TGTGCCAGCAGCGCCCGACACGGATACGAGCAGTACTTC
CDR3: CASSARHGYEQYF
D: -
length: 13
V: TRBV3-1
size: once
J: TRBJ2-7

DNA: TGTGCCAGCAGTTCGGCAGGGCTCACTGAAGCTTTCTTT
CDR3: CASSSAGLTEAFF
D: -
length: 13
V: TRBV7-9
size: few
J: TRBJ1-1

DNA: TGTGCCAGCAGCCAAGATGGGGTAACGAATTCACCCCTCCACTTT
CDR3: CASSQDGVTNSPLHF
D: -
length: 15
V: TRBV3-1
size: few
J: TRBJ1-6

DNA: TGTGCCAGCAGCTTGATGAGCAATCAGCCCCAGCATTTT
CDR3: CASSLMSNQPQHF
D: -
length: 13
V: TRBV5-5
size: many
J: TRBJ1-5